These T cell receptor beta chains were read from a single sample in a study of blood T cell repertoires in COVID-19. The protocol was immunoSEQ multiplex PCR, while the TCRdb copy is restricted to in-frame clones and leaves out a portion. The data show 97,000 or so clones, approximately 81% seen once. The sequencing sample was made of peripheral blood. Every receptor here comes from a man in his sixties with acute or convalescent COVID-19. Each CDR3 is given with its conserved first and last residue. D genes are given only for firm matches. Some rows mark clone size as missing; the rest say once, few, many or name a class of expanded clone.

CDR3 protein: CASSAGWRADTQYF; CDR3 DNA: TGTGCCAGCAGCGCCGGGTGGCGTGCAGATACGCAGTATTTT; D gene: -; J gene: TRBJ2-3; V gene: TRBV7-9; clone size: -
CDR3 protein: CASSEQGVGEKLFF; CDR3 DNA: TGTGCCAGCAGTGAGCAGGGGGTGGGCGAAAAACTGTTTTTT; D gene: TRBD1; J gene: TRBJ1-4; V gene: TRBV6-1; clone size: once
CDR3 protein: CASSESGGDYNEQFF; CDR3 DNA: TGTGCCAGCAGTGAATCCGGGGGGGACTACAATGAACAGTTCTTC; D gene: TRBD2; J gene: TRBJ2-1; V gene: TRBV6-1; clone size: many
CDR3 protein: CASRLALYLLETNEKLFF; CDR3 DNA: TGTGCAAGTCGCTTAGCGTTGTACCTTCTGGAGACTAATGAAAAACTGTTTTTT; D gene: -; J gene: TRBJ1-4; V gene: TRBV12-2; clone size: -
CDR3 protein: CSTVWTANTEAFF; CDR3 DNA: TGCAGCACTGTATGGACAGCCAACACTGAAGCTTTCTTT; D gene: -; J gene: TRBJ1-1; V gene: TRBV29-1; clone size: -
CDR3 protein: CASSPGWSQETQYF; CDR3 DNA: TGTGCCAGCAGCCCAGGGTGGAGTCAAGAGACCCAGTACTTC; D gene: -; J gene: TRBJ2-5; V gene: TRBV9; clone size: -
CDR3 protein: CASSHYMGLANEQFF; CDR3 DNA: TGTGCCAGCAGTCATTATATGGGACTAGCGAATGAGCAGTTCTTC; D gene: TRBD2; J gene: TRBJ2-1; V gene: TRBV27; clone size: -
CDR3 protein: CASSQGAIANYGYTF; CDR3 DNA: TGTGCCAGCAGTCAGGGGGCCATAGCTAACTATGGCTACACCTTC; D gene: TRBD1; J gene: TRBJ1-2; V gene: TRBV5-4; clone size: -
CDR3 protein: CASSPQGQVGTDTQYF; CDR3 DNA: TGTGCCAGCAGCCCCCAGGGACAGGTTGGCACAGATACGCAGTATTTT; D gene: TRBD1; J gene: TRBJ2-3; V gene: TRBV7-2; clone size: many
CDR3 protein: CATWTGETNQPQHF; CDR3 DNA: TGTGCCACTTGGACAGGGGAAACCAATCAGCCCCAGCATTTT; D gene: TRBD1; J gene: TRBJ1-5; V gene: TRBV24-1; clone size: -
CDR3 protein: CASSPQGAIGGYTF; CDR3 DNA: TGTGCCAGCAGCCCCCAGGGGGCGATTGGGGGCTACACCTTC; D gene: TRBD1; J gene: TRBJ1-2; V gene: TRBV3-1/TRBV3-2; clone size: -
CDR3 protein: CASSPREGTQTYGYTF; CDR3 DNA: TGCGCCAGCAGCCCCCGTGAGGGAACCCAAACCTATGGCTACACCTTC; D gene: -; J gene: TRBJ1-2; V gene: TRBV4-1; clone size: -
CDR3 protein: CASSGFSGNTIYF; CDR3 DNA: TGTGCCAGCTCGGGGTTTAGCGGAAACACCATATATTTT; D gene: -; J gene: TRBJ1-3; V gene: TRBV19; clone size: -
CDR3 protein: CASSPGGGVIDTQYF; CDR3 DNA: TGTGCCAGCTCGCCGGGCGGGGGGGTGATAGATACGCAGTATTTT; D gene: TRBD2; J gene: TRBJ2-3; V gene: TRBV6-5; clone size: -
CDR3 protein: CASSTQSNQPQHF; CDR3 DNA: TGTGCCAGCAGTACCCAGAGCAATCAGCCCCAGCATTTT; D gene: -; J gene: TRBJ1-5; V gene: TRBV27; clone size: -
CDR3 protein: CASSLKGQGGSPLHF; CDR3 DNA: TGCGCCAGCAGCTTAAAGGGGCAGGGCGGTTCACCCCTCCACTTT; D gene: -; J gene: TRBJ1-6; V gene: TRBV5-1; clone size: -
CDR3 protein: CASSPTRGTGIYEQYF; CDR3 DNA: TGTGCCAGCAGCCCTACTAGGGGGACAGGGATCTACGAGCAGTACTTC; D gene: TRBD1; J gene: TRBJ2-7; V gene: TRBV7-9; clone size: -
CDR3 protein: CASTSSGGSYNEQFF; CDR3 DNA: TGTGCCAGCACCTCTAGCGGGGGCTCCTACAATGAGCAGTTCTTC; D gene: TRBD2; J gene: TRBJ2-1; V gene: TRBV6-5; clone size: -
CDR3 protein: CASSGRVTEAFF; CDR3 DNA: TGTGCCAGCAGCGGGAGGGTAACTGAAGCTTTCTTT; D gene: -; J gene: TRBJ1-1; V gene: TRBV5-6; clone size: -
CDR3 protein: CASSEKGIETQYF; CDR3 DNA: TGTGCCAGCAGTGAGAAGGGGATCGAGACCCAGTACTTC; D gene: -; J gene: TRBJ2-5; V gene: TRBV2; clone size: -
CDR3 protein: CASSYASLGTDTQYF; CDR3 DNA: TGTGCCAGCAGTTACGCGTCGCTAGGCACAGATACGCAGTATTTT; D gene: -; J gene: TRBJ2-3; V gene: TRBV6-5; clone size: -
CDR3 protein: CASSLAPQGAGNTIYF; CDR3 DNA: TGTGCCAGCAGCTTAGCGCCTCAGGGGGCTGGAAACACCATATATTTT; D gene: TRBD1; J gene: TRBJ1-3; V gene: TRBV7-2; clone size: -
CDR3 protein: CASSFTAGANNEQFF; CDR3 DNA: TGCGCCAGCAGCTTTACAGCGGGGGCTAACAATGAGCAGTTCTTC; D gene: TRBD2; J gene: TRBJ2-1; V gene: TRBV5-1; clone size: few
CDR3 protein: CASRQDPLPQGNYGYTF; CDR3 DNA: TGCGCCAGCAGGCAAGATCCCCTCCCACAGGGGAACTATGGCTACACCTTC; D gene: TRBD1; J gene: TRBJ1-2; V gene: TRBV4-3; clone size: -
CDR3 protein: CASSSQDRGAFF; CDR3 DNA: TGTGCCAGCAGCTCTCAGGACAGGGGCGCTTTCTTT; D gene: TRBD1; J gene: TRBJ1-1; V gene: TRBV7-9; clone size: -
CDR3 protein: CASSFWGEETQYF; CDR3 DNA: TGTGCCAGCAGTTTCTGGGGGGAAGAGACCCAGTACTTC; D gene: -; J gene: TRBJ2-5; V gene: TRBV27; clone size: -
CDR3 protein: CASSVQQGGTEAFF; CDR3 DNA: TGTGCCAGCAGCGTCCAACAGGGGGGGACTGAAGCTTTCTTT; D gene: TRBD1; J gene: TRBJ1-1; V gene: TRBV9; clone size: -
CDR3 protein: CASSSQGSVIGYTF; CDR3 DNA: TGTGCCAGCAGCTCACAGGGGTCCGTTATTGGCTACACCTTC; D gene: TRBD1; J gene: TRBJ1-2; V gene: TRBV11-3; clone size: -
CDR3 protein: CASSSSAEGNYNEQFF; CDR3 DNA: TGTGCCAGCAGCTCCTCCGCCGAGGGTAACTACAATGAGCAGTTCTTC; D gene: -; J gene: TRBJ2-1; V gene: TRBV9; clone size: -
CDR3 protein: CASSSTVSNEKLFF; CDR3 DNA: TGTGCCAGCAGTTCAACCGTCAGTAATGAAAAACTGTTTTTT; D gene: -; J gene: TRBJ1-4; V gene: TRBV6-6; clone size: few
CDR3 protein: CASRLDYNRGPGYTF; CDR3 DNA: TGTGCCAGCAGACTAGACTATAACAGGGGTCCTGGCTACACCTTC; D gene: TRBD1; J gene: TRBJ1-2; V gene: TRBV27; clone size: once
CDR3 protein: CASSEDTGVSGNTIYF; CDR3 DNA: TGTGCCAGCAGTGAAGATACAGGCGTCTCTGGAAACACCATATATTTT; D gene: -; J gene: TRBJ1-3; V gene: TRBV2; clone size: -
CDR3 protein: CAWSYRGPVNQPQHF; CDR3 DNA: TGTGCCTGGAGTTACAGGGGGCCGGTCAATCAGCCCCAGCATTTT; D gene: TRBD1; J gene: TRBJ1-5; V gene: TRBV30; clone size: few
CDR3 protein: CASTWGGHTEAFF; CDR3 DNA: TGTGCCAGCACCTGGGGGGGGCACACTGAAGCTTTCTTT; D gene: -; J gene: TRBJ1-1; V gene: TRBV5-5; clone size: -
CDR3 protein: CASSDLTANFYNEQFF; CDR3 DNA: TGTGCCAGTAGCGACTTGACTGCTAACTTTTACAATGAGCAGTTCTTC; D gene: -; J gene: TRBJ2-1; V gene: TRBV5-6; clone size: -
CDR3 protein: CASSRPTSVRTDTQYF; CDR3 DNA: TGTGCCAGCTCACGACCGACTAGTGTCCGCACAGATACGCAGTATTTT; D gene: -; J gene: TRBJ2-3; V gene: TRBV18; clone size: -
CDR3 protein: CASSFTSGGSYEQYF; CDR3 DNA: TGTGCCAGCAGCTTCACTAGCGGGGGCTCCTACGAGCAGTACTTC; D gene: TRBD2; J gene: TRBJ2-7; V gene: TRBV5-4; clone size: -
CDR3 protein: CASSELDRGRQPQHF; CDR3 DNA: TGTGCCAGCAGTGAACTCGATAGGGGAAGACAGCCCCAGCATTTT; D gene: -; J gene: TRBJ1-5; V gene: TRBV6-1; clone size: -
CDR3 protein: CASSLASGNGYTF; CDR3 DNA: TGTGCCAGCAGCTTAGCCTCGGGAAATGGCTACACCTTC; D gene: -; J gene: TRBJ1-2; V gene: TRBV7-3; clone size: few
CDR3 protein: CASSGQGGELFF; CDR3 DNA: TGTGCCAGCAGCGGTCAGGGCGGGGAGCTGTTTTTT; D gene: -; J gene: TRBJ2-2; V gene: TRBV28; clone size: -
CDR3 protein: CACNRGYGDNEQFF; CDR3 DNA: TGTGCCTGCAACAGGGGGTATGGTGACAATGAGCAGTTCTTC; D gene: TRBD1; J gene: TRBJ2-1; V gene: TRBV30; clone size: -
CDR3 protein: CASSLTGKGYGYTF; CDR3 DNA: TGTGCCAGCAGCCTGACAGGGAAGGGCTATGGCTACACCTTC; D gene: TRBD1; J gene: TRBJ1-2; V gene: TRBV7-8; clone size: few
CDR3 protein: CAIFAGGLHNEQFF; CDR3 DNA: TGTGCCATCTTTGCGGGGGGCCTACACAATGAGCAGTTCTTC; D gene: TRBD2; J gene: TRBJ2-1; V gene: TRBV10-3; clone size: few
CDR3 protein: CASPLGTSRYNEQFF; CDR3 DNA: TGTGCCAGCCCTTTAGGGACTAGCAGATACAATGAGCAGTTCTTC; D gene: TRBD2; J gene: TRBJ2-1; V gene: TRBV5-8; clone size: -